Below, 5 T cell receptor beta chains from the same sample are listed, as sequenced in a study of response to subunit inactivated influenza vaccine. TCRdb re-analysed the RT-PCR reads in MiXCR, keeping a single row per CDR3 protein. This sample has more than 700,000 distinct CDR3 sequences, with around 20% found just once. This material consisted of PBMCs from blood, taken more than 4 days after vaccination. These TCRs come from a man aged 45-60 years who received an inactivated influenza vaccine.

This clonotype was seen only a few times. The rearrangement links TRBV12-3 or TRBV12-4 to TRBJ1-1; D is perhaps TRBD1 (6 bases). The CDR3 is 13 amino acids. V lost 7 bases and J lost 10, with 19 bases in between. This CDR3 reads CASTRGGISRAFF. CDR3 nucleotide sequence: TGTGCCAGCACAAGAGGGGGAATCTCACGAGCTTTCTTT.

The genes are TRBV4-3 and TRBJ1-4, with D possibly TRBD1 on 5 matching bases. From germline, CDR1 is LGHNA and CDR2 YSLEER. The CDR3 is made up of 15 amino acids. V lost 0 bases and J 4 bases, leaving 9 bases between the germline ends. In nucleotides, the CDR3 is TGCGCCAGCAGCCAAGAAGGCAGGGTTAATGAAAAACTGTTTTTT. Encoded protein: CASSQEGRVNEKLFF.

CDR3 in DNA: TGTGCCAGCAGGGCGGGGACCGGGGAGCTGTTTTTT. As protein: CASRAGTGELFF. The rearrangement joins TRBV12-3 or TRBV12-4 to TRBJ2-2, with D tentatively TRBD2 (6 bases). CDR3 size: 12 residues. The V end lost 6 bases, the J end lost 5 bases, and 7 bases lay between the germline ends.

This clonotype was seen only a few times. V gene TRBV29-1 combines with J gene TRBJ2-5; either TRBD1 or TRBD2 may supply D (5 bases each). The CDR3 covers 12 residues. Looked up from germline, CDR1 is SQVTM and CDR2 is ANQGSEA. The V and J ends lost 6 bases and 4 bases respectively, with 12 bases between them. CDR3: CSVTRDGETQYF. The DNA for the CDR3 is TGCAGCGTCACACGGGACGGAGAGACCCAGTACTTC.

This clonotype was detected a few times. The chain recombines TRBV12-3 or TRBV12-4 with TRBJ1-2; D unresolved. The CDR3 is made up of 13 amino acids. With 3 bases removed from V and 2 bases from J, the gap between germline ends came to 7 bases. The CDR3 DNA is TGTGCCAGCAGTTTTAGGGAGAACTATGGCTACACCTTC. It encodes CASSFRENYGYTF.